The clone carrying this TCR beta chain has only a few counts. Relative to the germline gene, one junction end is altered; a read error may explain this. The source of the sample is a study of blood T cells in healthy people across ages. The authors ran a second PCR of about 6 to 11 cycles using a sample-barcoded 5' primer and a J-beta primer mix. One entry per CDR3 protein results from TCRdb running MiXCR on the 5' RACE reads. This table has about 800,000 distinct CDR3 sequences, 25% appearing once. Germline CDR1 is SGHVS and CDR2 is FQNEAQ. The CDR3 loop spans 13 amino acids. These same data were also listed under a study on T cells of mothers and their children. Per that study: When mothers and children were related, their normalized repertoire overlap, which was always slightly higher, did not differ significantly from that of unrelated pairs.

The source material was blood. This sequence was found in a boy between 10 and 17 years old in good health. The rearrangement links TRBV7-8 to TRBJ1-1, with D tentatively TRBD1 (5 bases). In nucleotides, the CDR3 is TGTGCCTGCAGCTTCGACAGTCGAGCTGAAGCTTTCTTT. The encoded protein is CACSFDSRAEAFF.